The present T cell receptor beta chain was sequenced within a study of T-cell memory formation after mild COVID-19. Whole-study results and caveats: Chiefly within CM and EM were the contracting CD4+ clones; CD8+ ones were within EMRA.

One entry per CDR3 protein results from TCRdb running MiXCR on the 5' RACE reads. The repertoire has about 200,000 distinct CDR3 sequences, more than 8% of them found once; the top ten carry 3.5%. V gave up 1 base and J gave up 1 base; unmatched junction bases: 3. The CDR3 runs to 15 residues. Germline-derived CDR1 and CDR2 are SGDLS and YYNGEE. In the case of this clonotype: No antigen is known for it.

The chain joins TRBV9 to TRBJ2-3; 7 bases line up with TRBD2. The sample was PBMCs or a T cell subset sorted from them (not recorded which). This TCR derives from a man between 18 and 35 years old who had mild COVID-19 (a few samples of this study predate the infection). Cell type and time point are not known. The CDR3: CASSVRSGGTDTQYF. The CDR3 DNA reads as TGTGCCAGCAGCGTAAGAAGCGGGGGCACAGATACGCAGTATTTT.